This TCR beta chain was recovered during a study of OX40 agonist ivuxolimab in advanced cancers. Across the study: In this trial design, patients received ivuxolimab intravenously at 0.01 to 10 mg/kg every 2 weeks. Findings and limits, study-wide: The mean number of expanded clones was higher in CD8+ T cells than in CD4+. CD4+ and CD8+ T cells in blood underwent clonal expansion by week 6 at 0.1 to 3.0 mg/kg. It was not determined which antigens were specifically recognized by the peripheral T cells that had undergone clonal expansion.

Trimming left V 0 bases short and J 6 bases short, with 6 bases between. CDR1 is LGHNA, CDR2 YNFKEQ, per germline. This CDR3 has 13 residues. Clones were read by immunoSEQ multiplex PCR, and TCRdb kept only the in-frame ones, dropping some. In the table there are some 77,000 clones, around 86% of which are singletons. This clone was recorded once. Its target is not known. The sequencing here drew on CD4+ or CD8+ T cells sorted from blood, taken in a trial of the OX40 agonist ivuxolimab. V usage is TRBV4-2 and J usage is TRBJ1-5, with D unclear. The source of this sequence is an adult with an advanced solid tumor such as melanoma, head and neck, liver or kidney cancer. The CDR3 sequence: CASSQEEGQPQHF. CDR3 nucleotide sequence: TGTGCCAGCAGCCAAGAAGAGGGTCAGCCCCAGCATTTT.